The 24 T cell receptor beta chains below come from one sample, sequenced in a study of beta chain features in type 1 diabetes. Investigators reverse transcribed all isolated RNA, so they sequenced expressed TCRB transcripts. Data came from immunoSEQ multiplex PCR; TCRdb stores just in-frame clones and leaves some out. Of around 140,000 clones listed, about 9.7% are singletons. Material: central memory CD4+ T cells from blood. All receptors derive from a woman aged 35 to 49 in good health.

This clone was recorded at least ten times. This chain joins TRBV29-1 and TRBJ1-2; D remains ambiguous. The V end lost 6 bases, the J end lost 2 bases, and 10 bases lay between the germline ends. Germline CDR1 and CDR2: SQVTM and ANQGSEA. The CDR3 consists of 12 residues. The CDR3: CSVAATNYGYTF. CDR3 nucleotide sequence: TGCAGCGTAGCCGCCACGAACTATGGCTACACCTTC.

The chain recombines TRBV4-3 with TRBJ1-2; no firm D call. Trimming removed 0 bases from V and 2 bases from J, with 10 bases in between. Germline CDR1 LGHNA, CDR2 YSLEER. The CDR3 is made up of 15 amino acids. The CDR3 here is CASSQESLINYGYTF. The DNA of the CDR3 is TGCGCCAGCAGCCAAGAAAGCTTAATAAACTATGGCTACACCTTC.

This clone has just a few counts. V and J are TRBV2 and TRBJ1-6; 8 bases are a match to TRBD1. J gave up 10 bases and V 6 bases, and 11 bases lay outside the gene matches. CDR3 length: 15 amino acids. CDR1 and CDR2 (germline): SNHLY, FYNNEI. CDR3 DNA: TGTGCCAGCAGCATGGGCCAGGGGGCCGGATCACCCCTCCACTTT. It codes for CASSMGQGAGSPLHF.

The CDR3 here is CASSLPGGYNEQFF. The DNA of the CDR3 is TGTGCCAGCAGCTTACCCGGGGGGTACAATGAGCAGTTCTTC. The chain recombines TRBV7-2 with TRBJ2-1, with TRBD2 matching over 7 bases. The germline gives CDR1 SGHTA, CDR2 FQGNSA. J gave up 4 bases and V 2 bases, and 2 bases lay outside the gene matches. The CDR3 contains 14 residues.

This clone turned up a few times. This rearrangement joins TRBV7-8 to TRBJ2-7; TRBD1 matches 8 bases. CDR1 and CDR2 from the germline V gene are SGHVS and FQNEAQ. With V trimmed by 2 bases and J by 6 bases, 9 bases remained unmatched. The CDR3 length is 15 residues. This chain's CDR3 is CASSLTDRATREQYF. The CDR3 region has the DNA TGTGCCAGCAGCTTAACGGACAGGGCAACCCGCGAGCAGTACTTC. Looking up the rest from reference TRBV7-8 and TRBJ2-7 gives the full variable domain: GAGVSQSPRYKVAKRGQDVALRCDPISGHVSLFWYQQALGQGPEFLTYFQNEAQLDKSGLPSDRFFAERPEGSVSTLKIQRTQQEDSAVYLCASSLTDRATREQYFGPGTRLTVT.

This clone was found a few times. The chain is built from TRBV6-5 and TRBJ1-5, with D perhaps TRBD1 (6 bases). The CDR3 extends over 13 amino acids. Trimming left V 6 bases short and J 6 bases short, with 12 bases between. Germline V gene data show CDR1 as MNHEY and CDR2 as SVGAGI. CDR3 residues: CASSGQGFQPQHF. The CDR3 DNA reads as TGTGCCAGCAGCGGTCAGGGGTTTCAGCCCCAGCATTTT.

The rearrangement links TRBV6-1 to TRBJ1-2; no firm D call. Trimming cost V 2 bases and J 4 bases, with 14 bases left between them. Germline CDR1 is MNHNS and CDR2 is SASEGT. The CDR3 has 15 residues. Here the CDR3 DNA reads TGTGCCAGCAGTGAACGGAGCAAATTGGTCTATGGCTACACCTTC. Its translation is CASSERSKLVYGYTF.

This clone was found many times. The identical CDR3 is also encoded by other nucleotide sequences in the sample. V and J are TRBV11-2 and TRBJ2-3; 12 bases are shared with TRBD2. The CDR3 spans 15 residues. The J segment lost 6 bases and the V segment lost 3 bases, leaving 4 bases of the junction unmatched. Germline loops: CDR1 SGHAT, CDR2 FQNNGV. The CDR3 coding sequence is TGTGCCAGCAGCTTCACTAGCGGGGGGAGGGATACGCAGTATTTT. This gives the protein CASSFTSGGRDTQYF.

This clone turned up a few times. The chain joins TRBV10-3 to TRBJ1-5, with TRBD1 identical over 7 bases. Germline CDR1 ENHRY, CDR2 SYGVKD. The CDR3 contains 17 residues. V was clipped by 0 bases and J by 0 bases; unmatched bases: 5. CDR3 region: CAISESAGQSSNQPQHF. CDR3 nucleotides: TGTGCCATCAGTGAGTCGGCGGGACAGAGTAGCAATCAGCCCCAGCATTTT.

The chain employs TRBV4-3 and TRBJ2-7, with 8 bases fitting TRBD1. The germline gives CDR1 LGHNA, CDR2 YSLEER. With 0 bases clipped from V and 3 bases from J, the junction kept 4 bases outside the gene matches. The CDR3 is made up of 15 amino acids. CDR3 DNA: TGCGCCAGCAGCCAAGAGGGGACAGGTGGCTACGAGCAGTACTTC. Translating gives CASSQEGTGGYEQYF.

This clone occurred many times. The chain recombines TRBV6-1 with TRBJ2-7, with TRBD1 matching over 8 bases. The J segment lost 12 bases and the V segment lost 8 bases, leaving 9 bases of the junction unmatched. The CDR3 length is 11 residues. Per the germline V gene, CDR1 is MNHNS and CDR2 is SASEGT. The CDR3 DNA sequence: TGTGCCAGCGGGTTGGGACAGGTGATGTACTTC. Translated: CASGLGQVMYF.

This clone has just a few counts. The chain is built from TRBV29-1 and TRBJ2-2, with D tentatively TRBD1 (5 bases). Germline V CDR1 and CDR2: SQVTM, ANQGSEA. The CDR3 is 14 amino acids. Trimming took 2 bases from V and 6 from J, leaving 13 bases between them. In DNA, the CDR3 is TGCAGCGTTGAACTAGTCGGCAGGGCCGGGGAGCTGTTTTTT. This encodes CSVELVGRAGELFF.

The chain links TRBV7-2 to TRBJ1-1; D is perhaps TRBD1 (5 bases). The length of the CDR3 is 13 residues. CDR1 is SGHTA, CDR2 FQGNSA, per germline. V shed 6 bases and J shed 1 base, with 9 bases lying between them. The CDR3 DNA follows: TGTGCCAGCAGGGGCAGGGCGAACACTGAAGCTTTCTTT. Protein product: CASRGRANTEAFF.

In its sample, this clone was seen many times. The rearrangement joins TRBV4-1 to TRBJ1-2; weak D call: TRBD1 (6 bases). The CDR3 has 13 amino acids. Germline CDR1 MGHRA, CDR2 YSYEKL. Trimming removed 5 bases from V and 5 bases from J, with 12 bases in between. The CDR3 DNA reads TGCGCCAGCAGCGAGCCAGGGGAATATGGCTACACCTTC. This encodes CASSEPGEYGYTF.

There are a few counts of this clone. The chain recombines TRBV4-3 with TRBJ2-7, with no clear D. The CDR3 has 13 amino acids. CDR1 is LGHNA, CDR2 YSLEER, per germline. Trimming left V 1 base short and J 2 bases short, with 6 bases between. The CDR3 loop is CASSQAVTYEQYF. In DNA form, the CDR3 reads TGCGCCAGCAGCCAAGCGGTGACCTACGAGCAGTACTTC.

The chain joins TRBV18 to TRBJ2-3; 12 bases are shared with TRBD2. J gave up 2 bases and V 2 bases, and 2 bases lay outside the gene matches. The length of the CDR3 is 16 residues. Per germline, CDR1 KGHSH and CDR2 LQKENI. Written as DNA, the CDR3 is TGTGCCAGCTCACCAAGGACTAGCGGGAACACAGATACGCAGTATTTT. Protein sequence: CASSPRTSGNTDTQYF.

This clone was detected once. The chain carries TRBV5-4 and TRBJ2-3, with TRBD1 matching 9 bases. The CDR3 has 14 residues. Germline loops: CDR1 SGHNT, CDR2 YYREEE (reference sequence). The V segment lost 0 bases and the J segment 6 bases; nucleotides outside the gene matches: 2. The CDR3 reads CASSLGDRVDTQYF. As DNA, the CDR3 is TGTGCCAGCAGCTTGGGGGACAGGGTCGATACGCAGTATTTT.

This clone came up a few times. The CDR3 DNA sequence: TGCAGCGTTGAGGTTCTGGCAGGGGGATTGGAGCAGTACTTC. Translated: CSVEVLAGGLEQYF. The chain recombines TRBV29-1 with TRBJ2-7, with 7 bases identical to TRBD1. Trimming cost V 3 bases and J 7 bases; bases outside gene matches: 12. This CDR3 comprises 14 residues. Germline CDR1 and CDR2: SQVTM and ANQGSEA.

The V gene is TRBV18, the J gene TRBJ2-5; no clear D gene. Per the germline V gene, CDR1 is KGHSH and CDR2 is LQKENI. Trimming left V 4 bases short and J 1 base short, with 7 bases between. This CDR3 region has 13 residues. The CDR3 sequence: CASSQRSQETQYF. The CDR3, as DNA: TGTGCCAGCTCACAACGGAGCCAAGAGACCCAGTACTTC.

The chain uses TRBV10-3 and TRBJ1-1; 7 bases fit TRBD1. Per the germline V gene, CDR1 is ENHRY and CDR2 is SYGVKD. The V segment lost 3 bases and the J segment 4 bases; nucleotides outside the gene matches: 5. The CDR3 contains 14 residues. CDR3 sequence (DNA): TGTGCCATCAGTGACCGACAGGGAGGCACTGAAGCTTTCTTT. Its translation is CAISDRQGGTEAFF.

This clone occurred a few times. J is TRBJ2-7 and V is TRBV2; 7 bases agree with TRBD2. Germline V gives CDR1 SNHLY, CDR2 FYNNEI. V shed 3 bases and J 0 bases; nucleotides not matched to a gene: 2. The CDR3 is 14 amino acids. CDR3 DNA: TGTGCCAGCAGTGAGGGGAGGGGCTCCTACGAGCAGTACTTC. Amino acids: CASSEGRGSYEQYF.

The CDR3 DNA reads TGTGCCAGCAGCTTAGATCAGGGGTTCTATGGCTACACCTTC. Protein: CASSLDQGFYGYTF. V is TRBV11-2 and J is TRBJ1-2; D is possibly TRBD1 (6 bases). This CDR3 spans 14 amino acids. Germline V gene data show CDR1 as SGHAT and CDR2 as FQNNGV. The V end was cut by 0 bases, the J end by 4 bases, with 9 bases between.

At least ten counts were recorded for this clone. The chain uses TRBV19 and TRBJ2-7, with 9 nucleotides matching TRBD1. J gave up 1 base and V 4 bases, and 5 bases lay outside the gene matches. Per germline, CDR1 LNHDA and CDR2 SQIVND (reference sequence). The CDR3 covers 15 residues. CDR3 coding DNA: TGTGCCAGTAGTACCTCCGGGACAGGGTCCTACGAGCAGTACTTC. It codes for CASSTSGTGSYEQYF.

This clone was detected a few times. The chain carries TRBV7-8 and TRBJ2-5; 9 nucleotides line up with TRBD1. The CDR3 length is 15 residues. CDR1 is SGHVS and CDR2 is FQNEAQ in the germline V gene. J lost 5 bases, V lost 4 bases, and 8 bases had no gene match. In DNA form, the CDR3 reads TGTGCCAGCAGCTCCGGGACAGGGAGGACGGAGACCCAGTACTTC. It yields the protein CASSSGTGRTETQYF.